This T cell receptor (beta chain) came from a study of T cells in Graves' hyperthyroidism and ophthalmopathy. Germline V lookup: CDR1 SEHNR, CDR2 FQNEAQ (reference sequence). The CDR3 totals 12 residues. Fresh peripheral blood, around 9.3 ml, was the source of the PBMCs. This clonotype was detected only once. An end of the junction does not agree with germline; a read error may underlie this. Researchers took RNA transcripts and amplified the TCR beta CDR3 regions from them. HTBI primers were the set used in a first-round RT-PCR of the TCR CDR3. TCRdb ran MiXCR on the multiplex PCR reads and lists one entry per CDR3 protein. This table holds 300,000 to 350,000 distinct CDR3 sequences, approximately 16% found once.

The receptor was isolated from a man aged 30-40 years with Graves' hyperthyroidism. Material: blood. V and J are TRBV7-9 and TRBJ2-5; the match to TRBD1 covers 7 bases. The chain's CDR3 is CATSWDSMPQCF. The CDR3 DNA reads TGTGCCACCAGCTGGGACAGCATGCCCCAGTGCTTC. Full variable domain (missing parts from reference TRBV7-9 and TRBJ2-5): DTGVSQNPRHKITKRGQNVTFRCDPISEHNRLYWYRQTLGQGPEFLTYFQNEAQLEKSRLLSDRFSAERPKGSFSTLEIQRTEQGDSAMYLCATSWDSMPQCFGPGTRLLVL.